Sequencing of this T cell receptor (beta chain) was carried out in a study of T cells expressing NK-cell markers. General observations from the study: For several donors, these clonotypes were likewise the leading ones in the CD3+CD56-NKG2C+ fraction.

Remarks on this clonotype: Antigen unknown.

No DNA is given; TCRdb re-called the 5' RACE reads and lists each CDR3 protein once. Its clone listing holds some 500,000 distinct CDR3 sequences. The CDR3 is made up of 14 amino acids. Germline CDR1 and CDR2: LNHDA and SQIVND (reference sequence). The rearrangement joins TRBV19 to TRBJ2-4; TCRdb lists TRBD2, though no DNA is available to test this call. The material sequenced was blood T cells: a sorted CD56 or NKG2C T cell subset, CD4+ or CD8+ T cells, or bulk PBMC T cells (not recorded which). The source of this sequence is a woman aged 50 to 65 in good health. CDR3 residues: CASSRTSEKNIQYF.